The T cell receptor beta chain described here comes from a study of beta chain features in type 1 diabetes. The sample holds a few counts of this clone. Expressed TCRB transcripts were sequenced because the isolated RNA had all been reverse transcribed beforehand. Sequencing was performed with immunoSEQ multiplex PCR; in TCRdb, only in-frame clones are kept and a portion is missing. The sample contains about 140,000 clones, less than 10% of which appear only once. The length of the CDR3 is 14 residues. The germline V and J ends were trimmed by 1 base and 4 bases, with 7 bases remaining between them. Germline lookup yields CDR1 SGHVS and CDR2 FNYEAQ. Each donor gave one heparinised blood draw averaging about 110 mL.

The V call is TRBV7-6, the J call TRBJ2-2; no clear D gene. The TCR comes from a woman in her thirties or forties in good health. Sequences were obtained from central memory CD4+ T cells from blood. CDR3 nucleotide sequence: TGTGCCAGCAGCTTAGACCAGTCCACCGGGGAGCTGTTTTTT. It encodes CASSLDQSTGELFF. Variable domain in full (rest from reference TRBV7-6 and TRBJ2-2): GAGVSQSPRYKVTKRGQDVALRCDPISGHVSLYWYRQALGQGPEFLTYFNYEAQQDKSGLPNDRFSAERPEGSISTLTIQRTEQRDSAMYRCASSLDQSTGELFFGEGSRLTVL.